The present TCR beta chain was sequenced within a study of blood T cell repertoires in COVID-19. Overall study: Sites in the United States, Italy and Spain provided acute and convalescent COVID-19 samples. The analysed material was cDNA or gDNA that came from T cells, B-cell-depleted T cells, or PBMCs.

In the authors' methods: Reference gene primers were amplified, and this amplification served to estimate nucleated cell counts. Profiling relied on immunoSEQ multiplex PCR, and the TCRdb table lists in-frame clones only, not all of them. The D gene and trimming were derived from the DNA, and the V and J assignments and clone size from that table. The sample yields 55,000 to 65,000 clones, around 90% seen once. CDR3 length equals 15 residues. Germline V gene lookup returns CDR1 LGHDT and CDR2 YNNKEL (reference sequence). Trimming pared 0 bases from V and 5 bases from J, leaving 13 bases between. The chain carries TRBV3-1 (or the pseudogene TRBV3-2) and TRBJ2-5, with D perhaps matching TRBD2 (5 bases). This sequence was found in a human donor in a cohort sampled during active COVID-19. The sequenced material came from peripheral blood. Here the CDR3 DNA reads TGTGCCAGCAGCCAAGATGCAACTAGAGTGGAGACCCAGTACTTC. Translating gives CASSQDATRVETQYF.